The 24 T cell receptor beta chains listed next were all sequenced from one sample in a study of identical twins. TCRdb ran MiXCR on the 5' RACE reads and lists one entry per CDR3 protein. The sample holds approximately 280,000 distinct CDR3 sequences, roughly 8.6% seen once. These data are also associated with another study on yellow fever vaccine responses in identical twins.

Specimen: memory (CD45RO+) T cells sorted from blood. The receptor source for this set is a woman between 18 and 29 years old in good health.

This clonotype was counted many times. The chain joins TRBV2 to TRBJ2-3; no firm D call. This CDR3 is built from 15 residues. V was clipped by 1 base and J by 2 bases, with 10 bases between them. Per the germline V gene, CDR1 is SNHLY and CDR2 is FYNNEI. CDR3: CASSEGVVLTDTQYF. CDR3 DNA sequence: TGTGCCAGCAGTGAAGGTGTGGTTCTCACAGATACGCAGTATTTT. Together with reference TRBV2 and TRBJ2-3, the CDR3 gives the full variable domain: EPEVTQTPSHQVTQMGQEVILRCVPISNHLYFYWYRQILGQKVEFLVSFYNNEISEKSEIFDDQFSVERPDGSNFTLKIRSTKLEDSAMYFCASSEGVVLTDTQYFGPGTRLTVL.

The chain is built from TRBV11-2 and TRBJ2-1, with 7 nucleotides matching TRBD1. This CDR3 is built from 16 residues. The V segment lost 5 bases and the J segment 6 bases; nucleotides outside the gene matches: 13. Germline lookup yields CDR1 SGHAT and CDR2 FQNNGV. This chain's CDR3 is CASSRTPGQILNEQFF. DNA of the CDR3: TGTGCCAGCAGCCGCACTCCGGGACAGATACTCAATGAGCAGTTCTTC.

This clonotype occurred many times. The J gene is TRBJ2-1, the V gene TRBV7-4; possibly TRBD2 for D (5 bases). CDR1 is SGHVT, CDR2 SQSDAQ, per germline. V shed 5 bases and J shed 5 bases, with 16 bases lying between them. This CDR3 comprises 15 residues. CDR3 DNA sequence: TGTGCCAGCAGCATACTAGGGAGACGTGACAATGAGCAGTTCTTC. Protein: CASSILGRRDNEQFF.

This clonotype was seen a handful of times. V gene TRBV6-1 combines with J gene TRBJ2-5; a weak D match, TRBD1 (5 bases). CDR3 length equals 16 residues. The V end was cut by 5 bases, the J end by 1 base, with 17 bases between. Germline V lookup: CDR1 MNHNS, CDR2 SASEGT. This chain's CDR3 is CASSPGKTQSQETQYF. CDR3 bases: TGTGCCAGCAGTCCAGGGAAAACACAGAGCCAAGAGACCCAGTACTTC.

This clonotype has at least ten counts. The chain has TRBV7-6 and TRBJ1-3; D call uncertain. Looked up from germline, CDR1 is SGHVS and CDR2 is FNYEAQ. The CDR3 has 16 amino acids. Trimming cost V 1 base and J 0 bases, with 10 bases left between them. The CDR3 region is CASSLGTDGSGNTIYF. For the CDR3, the DNA is TGTGCCAGCAGCTTAGGTACGGATGGCTCTGGAAACACCATATATTTT.

A few counts support this clonotype. The chain recombines TRBV5-1 with TRBJ1-2; 7 positions agree with TRBD1. The V segment lost 4 bases and the J segment 4 bases; nucleotides outside the gene matches: 10. Per the germline V gene, CDR1 is SGHRS and CDR2 is YFSETQ. There are 15 residues in the CDR3. The CDR3 reads CASSPSTGISYGYTF. The CDR3 nucleotides are TGCGCCAGCAGCCCGTCGACAGGGATAAGCTATGGCTACACCTTC.

This clonotype was observed at least ten times. CDR3 sequence (DNA): TGTGCCAGCAGCCCCGGGGCTTATAACTATGGCTACACCTTC. Amino acid sequence: CASSPGAYNYGYTF. The chain links TRBV12-3 or TRBV12-4 to TRBJ1-2, with a weak D call TRBD1 (5 bases). The CDR3 length is 14 residues. The germline V and J ends were trimmed by 6 bases and 1 base, with 12 bases remaining between them.

This chain links TRBV20-1 with TRBJ2-3, with D possibly called TRBD1 or TRBD2 (6 bases each). The CDR3 has 14 amino acids. Deletions cut 5 bases from V and 5 bases from J, with 17 bases between. Germline V CDR1 and CDR2: DFQATT, SNEGSKA (reference sequence). The CDR3 nucleotides are TGCAGTGCTCCTTCGGGGGCTGCACGAGATACGCAGTATTTT. It is translated as CSAPSGAARDTQYF.

There are many counts of this clonotype. The chain combines TRBV12-3 or TRBV12-4 with TRBJ2-3; tentative D call: TRBD1 (5 bases). This CDR3 has 15 amino acids. Trimming cost V 5 bases and J 1 base, with 13 bases left between them. In DNA, the CDR3 is TGTGCCAGCAGTCCCCCCTGGGGCCGCACAGATACGCAGTATTTT. It translates to CASSPPWGRTDTQYF.

About this clonotype: A much larger clone lies a single base off, so this may be a read error. The J gene is TRBJ2-1, the V gene TRBV24-1; 10 bases are a match to TRBD2. J lost 8 bases, V lost 10 bases, and 7 bases had no gene match. Germline V gene sequence: CDR1 KGHDR, CDR2 SFDVKD. The CDR3 covers 13 residues. The DNA of the CDR3 is TGTGCCACTAAGCGGGGGGGCCTCTATGAGCAGTTCTTC. Its translation: CATKRGGLYEQFF.

Ten or more counts support this clonotype. This sequence joins TRBV4-2 and TRBJ2-7; 13 nucleotides line up with TRBD2. V trimming: 4 bases; J trimming: 5 bases; junction bases outside the gene matches: 8. Germline CDR1 LGHNA, CDR2 YNFKEQ. The CDR3 contains 16 residues. CDR3 region: CASSPDGTSGTHEQYF. DNA for the CDR3: TGTGCCAGCAGCCCGGACGGGACTAGCGGGACCCACGAGCAGTACTTC.

This clonotype showed up just a few times. This chain links TRBV12-5 with TRBJ1-5; the D is unclear. Germline V gene lookup returns CDR1 LGHNT and CDR2 FRNRAP. V was cut by 7 bases and J by 2 bases, with 12 bases left in between. This CDR3 is 14 amino acids long. CDR3 protein: CASAPGLGNQPQHF. The CDR3 DNA sequence: TGTGCTAGTGCTCCTGGGCTAGGCAATCAGCCCCAGCATTTT.

The rearrangement joins TRBV7-2 to TRBJ2-2; TRBD1 agrees at 9 bases. From germline, CDR1 is SGHTA and CDR2 FQGNSA. The junction had 6 bases not matched to a gene; V was cut back by 6 bases and J by 7 bases. There are 14 residues in the CDR3. The CDR3 here is CASRLTGGGGELFF. The CDR3 DNA is TGTGCCAGCAGATTAACAGGGGGCGGCGGGGAGCTGTTTTTT.

The CDR3 reads CSARSRDNEQFF. The CDR3 coding sequence is TGCAGTGCTAGAAGCAGGGACAATGAGCAGTTCTTC. The rearrangement uses TRBV20-1 and TRBJ2-1; a weak D match, TRBD1 (5 bases). Trimming stripped 2 bases from V and 5 bases from J, with 7 bases between. CDR1 DFQATT and CDR2 SNEGSKA come from the germline V gene (reference sequence). The CDR3 covers 12 residues.

The table lists this clonotype with many counts. V and J are TRBV6-5 and TRBJ2-1; the D gene is possibly TRBD1 (5 bases). Trimming took off 5 bases at V and 13 bases at J, with 15 bases between the two ends. The germline CDR1 and CDR2 sequences are MNHEY and SVGAGI. The CDR3 sequence is 12 residues long. The CDR3 coding sequence is TGTGCCAGCAGTCCCCTAGGGGCCCTACAGTTCTTC. Translating it yields CASSPLGALQFF.

This clonotype was seen many times. The chain joins TRBV5-5 to TRBJ1-3; no clear D. Germline lookup yields CDR1 SGHKS and CDR2 YYEKEE (reference sequence). Trimming removed 4 bases at V and 0 bases at J, with 14 bases between. The CDR3 runs to 16 residues. The CDR3 loop reads CASSPRHGISGNTIYF. CDR3 coding DNA: TGTGCCAGCAGCCCAAGACACGGAATCTCTGGAAACACCATATATTTT.

Only a few counts were recorded for this clonotype. The chain uses TRBV27 and TRBJ2-5; D not certain. Trimming took 5 bases from V and 9 from J, leaving 7 bases between them. CDR1 MNHEY and CDR2 SMNVEV come from the germline V gene (reference sequence). CDR3 length: 10 amino acids. Written as DNA, the CDR3 is TGTGCCAGCAGTCCCACGTCCCAGTACTTC. Amino acid sequence: CASSPTSQYF.

This clonotype was detected only a few times. The J gene is TRBJ1-1, the V gene TRBV6-5; D gene uncertain. V was clipped by 0 bases and J by 4 bases, with 12 bases between them. Germline V gives CDR1 MNHEY, CDR2 SVGAGI. CDR3 length: 15 residues. The CDR3 sequence is CASSYSPIAGTEAFF. CDR3 coding DNA: TGTGCCAGCAGTTACTCTCCAATAGCCGGCACTGAAGCTTTCTTT.

This clonotype was seen a handful of times. The genes are TRBV29-1 and TRBJ1-2; a weak D match, TRBD1 (5 bases). There are 14 residues in the CDR3. Trimming removed 6 bases from V and 3 bases from J, with 17 bases in between. Germline V CDR1 and CDR2: SQVTM, ANQGSEA. The CDR3 loop is CSVARRGVDYGYTF. CDR3 DNA: TGCAGCGTGGCGAGACGAGGGGTCGACTATGGCTACACCTTC.

V usage is TRBV29-1 and J usage is TRBJ2-5; D ambiguous. With 3 bases removed from V and 5 bases from J, the gap between germline ends came to 16 bases. CDR3 size: 14 residues. Per germline, CDR1 SQVTM and CDR2 ANQGSEA. The DNA of the CDR3 is TGCAGCGTTGATGAGGCCCTCAGCCGGGAGACCCAGTACTTC. Amino acids: CSVDEALSRETQYF. Full variable domain (remainder filled in from reference TRBV29-1 and TRBJ2-5): SAVISQKPSRDICQRGTSLTIQCQVDSQVTMMFWYRQQPGQSLTLIATANQGSEATYESGFVIDKFPISRPNLTFSTLTVSNMSPEDSSIYLCSVDEALSRETQYFGPGTRLLVL.

The genes are TRBV28 and TRBJ1-5; weak D call: TRBD1 (5 bases). The germline V gene encodes CDR1 MDHEN and CDR2 SYDVKM. Trimming took 3 bases from V and 1 from J, leaving 10 bases between them. CDR3 length: 15 residues. The CDR3 nucleotides are TGTGCCAGCAGTTTTTGGGGGGAGAGCAATCAGCCCCAGCATTTT. The encoded protein is CASSFWGESNQPQHF.

As for this clonotype: A clone one base away is much larger, so this may be a read error. The chain carries TRBV7-9 and TRBJ2-7; D is undetermined. This CDR3 is built from 13 residues. Germline V gene sequence: CDR1 SEHNR, CDR2 FQNEAQ (reference sequence). The V end was cut by 2 bases, the J end by 2 bases, with 7 bases between. CDR3 bases: TGTGCCAGCAGCTTATTAGTTCCCTACGAGCAGTACTTC. It translates to CASSLLVPYEQYF.

This chain links TRBV20-1 with TRBJ2-5; D not certain. CDR3 length: 14 residues. CDR1 and CDR2 (germline): DFQATT, SNEGSKA (reference sequence). Trimming shortened V by 6 bases and J by 4 bases, and 18 bases separated the two germline ends. CDR3 in amino acids: CSAKALALSETQYF. The CDR3 region has the DNA TGCAGTGCAAAGGCGTTAGCTCTGTCAGAGACCCAGTACTTC.

V usage is TRBV2 and J usage is TRBJ2-5, with TRBD1 identical over 8 bases. Unmatched junction bases numbered 9, after V lost 2 bases and J lost 4 bases. Germline values: CDR1 SNHLY, CDR2 FYNNEI. The CDR3 is made up of 16 amino acids. CDR3 sequence reads: CASSETRTGLPETQYF. For the CDR3, the DNA is TGTGCCAGCAGTGAAACTCGGACAGGGCTCCCAGAGACCCAGTACTTC.